These T cell receptor beta chains were read from a single sample in a study of blood T cell repertoires in COVID-19. Sequenced by immunoSEQ multiplex PCR; TCRdb stores in-frame clones only, minus some. The repertoire holds tens of thousands of clones, with 65% to 90% as singletons. Source material: peripheral blood. The receptors stem from a human donor in a cohort sampled during active COVID-19. CDR3s include the opening cysteine and the closing phenylalanine or tryptophan. Fields, in order: CDR3 protein, CDR3 DNA, V gene, J gene, D gene, clone size. A D gene is named only where the DNA matches it firmly. Clone size is not always given. Where it is, it says once, few, many or a class for expanded clones.

CASSMAISGQPSYNEQFF	TGTGCCAGCAGCATGGCTATCTCGGGACAGCCTTCCTACAATGAGCAGTTCTTC	TRBV7-3	TRBJ2-1	TRBD1	.
CASSLGGSQSEKLFF	TGTGCCAGCAGCTTGGGGGGGAGCCAAAGTGAAAAACTGTTTTTT	TRBV11-2	TRBJ1-4	.	.
CASSGDRANQPQHF	TGTGCCAGCAGCGGTGACAGGGCAAATCAGCCCCAGCATTTT	TRBV2	TRBJ1-5	TRBD1	.
CASSDVWPSGGSYNEQFF	TGTGCCAGCAGTGATGTTTGGCCTAGCGGGGGTTCCTACAATGAGCAGTTCTTC	TRBV2	TRBJ2-1	TRBD2	.
CASSRGPNQPQHF	TGTGCCAGCAGTAGGGGTCCCAATCAGCCCCAGCATTTT	TRBV27	TRBJ1-5	.	.
CASSLPPLAGGSNEQFF	TGTGCCAGCAGCTTACCCCCACTAGCGGGGGGGAGCAATGAGCAGTTCTTC	TRBV7-9	TRBJ2-1	TRBD2	many
CASSLVAATNEKLFF	TGTGCCAGCAGCTTAGTGGCTGCAACTAATGAAAAACTGTTTTTT	TRBV7-8	TRBJ1-4	.	few
CASSLLGTGSINEQFF	TGTGCCAGCAGCTTACTAGGGACAGGGTCAATCAATGAGCAGTTCTTC	TRBV7-8	TRBJ2-1	TRBD1	.
CASSQDGVGRAQETQYF	TGTGCCAGCAGCCAAGATGGGGTCGGGAGGGCTCAAGAGACCCAGTACTTC	TRBV3-1/TRBV3-2	TRBJ2-5	TRBD2	.
CASSLFPPSAGQETQYF	TGTGCCAGCAGTCTCTTTCCCCCCTCCGCAGGTCAAGAGACCCAGTACTTC	TRBV6-2/TRBV6-3	TRBJ2-5	.	once
CASRGTGRLGELFF	TGTGCCAGCAGGGGGACAGGGAGGTTGGGGGAGCTGTTTTTT	TRBV2	TRBJ2-2	TRBD1	.
CASNPTGESSGSPLHF	TGTGCCAGCAACCCGACAGGGGAGTCCTCCGGGTCACCCCTCCACTTT	TRBV28	TRBJ1-6	TRBD1	.
CASSRLRGQGRDNEQFF	TGTGCCAGCAGCCGCCTTAGGGGACAGGGTCGGGACAATGAGCAGTTCTTC	TRBV6-8	TRBJ2-1	TRBD1	.
CAILLRGKETQYF	TGTGCCATCCTCCTCAGGGGAAAAGAGACCCAGTACTTC	TRBV6-5	TRBJ2-5	.	.